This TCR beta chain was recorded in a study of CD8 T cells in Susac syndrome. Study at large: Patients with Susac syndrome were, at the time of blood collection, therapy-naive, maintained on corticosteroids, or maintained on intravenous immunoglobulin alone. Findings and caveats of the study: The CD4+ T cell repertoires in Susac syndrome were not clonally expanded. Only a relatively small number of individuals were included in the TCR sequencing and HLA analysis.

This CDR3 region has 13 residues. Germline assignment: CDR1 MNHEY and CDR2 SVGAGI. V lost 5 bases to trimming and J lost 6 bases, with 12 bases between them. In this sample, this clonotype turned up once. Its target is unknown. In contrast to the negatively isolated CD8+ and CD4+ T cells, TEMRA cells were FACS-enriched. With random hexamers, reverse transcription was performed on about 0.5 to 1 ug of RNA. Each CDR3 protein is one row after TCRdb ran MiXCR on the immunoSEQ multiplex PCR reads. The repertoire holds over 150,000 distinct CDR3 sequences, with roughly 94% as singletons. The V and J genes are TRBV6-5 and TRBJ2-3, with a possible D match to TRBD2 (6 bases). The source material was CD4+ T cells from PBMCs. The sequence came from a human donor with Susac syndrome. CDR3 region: CASSPLSGDTQYF. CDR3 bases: TGTGCCAGCAGTCCCCTTAGCGGCGATACGCAGTATTTT.